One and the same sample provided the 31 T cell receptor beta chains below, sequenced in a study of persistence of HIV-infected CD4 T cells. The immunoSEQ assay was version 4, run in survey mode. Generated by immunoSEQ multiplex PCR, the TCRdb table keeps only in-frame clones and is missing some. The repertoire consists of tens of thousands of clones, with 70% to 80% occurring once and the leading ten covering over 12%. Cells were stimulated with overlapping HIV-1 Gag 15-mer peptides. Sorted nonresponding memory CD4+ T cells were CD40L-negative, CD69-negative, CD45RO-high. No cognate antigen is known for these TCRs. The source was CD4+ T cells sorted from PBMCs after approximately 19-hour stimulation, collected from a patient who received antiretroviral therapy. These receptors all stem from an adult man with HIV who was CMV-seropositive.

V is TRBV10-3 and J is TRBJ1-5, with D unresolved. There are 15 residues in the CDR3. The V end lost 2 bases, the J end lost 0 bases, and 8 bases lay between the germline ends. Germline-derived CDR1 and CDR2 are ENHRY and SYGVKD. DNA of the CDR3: TGTGCCATCAGTGAGAAGGAATCTAGCAATCAGCCCCAGCATTTT. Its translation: CAISEKESSNQPQHF.

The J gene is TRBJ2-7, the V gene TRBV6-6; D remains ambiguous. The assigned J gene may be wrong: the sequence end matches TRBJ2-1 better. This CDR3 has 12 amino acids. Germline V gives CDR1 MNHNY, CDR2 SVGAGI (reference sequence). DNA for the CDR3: TGTGCCAGCAGTTACTCGAAGGCAGGCCAGTTCTTC. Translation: CASSYSKAGQFF.

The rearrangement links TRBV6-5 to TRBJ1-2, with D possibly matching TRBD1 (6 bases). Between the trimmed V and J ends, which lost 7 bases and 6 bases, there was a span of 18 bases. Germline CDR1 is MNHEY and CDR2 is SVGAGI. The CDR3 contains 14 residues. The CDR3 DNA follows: TGTGCCAGCACCGAATACGGGGGGCGCGATGGCTACACCTTC. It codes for CASTEYGGRDGYTF.

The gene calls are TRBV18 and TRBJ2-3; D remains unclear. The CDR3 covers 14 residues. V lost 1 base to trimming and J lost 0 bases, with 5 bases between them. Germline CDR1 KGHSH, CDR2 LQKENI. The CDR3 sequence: CASSPRTSTDTQYF. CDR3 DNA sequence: TGTGCCAGCTCACCACGGACGAGCACAGATACGCAGTATTTT.

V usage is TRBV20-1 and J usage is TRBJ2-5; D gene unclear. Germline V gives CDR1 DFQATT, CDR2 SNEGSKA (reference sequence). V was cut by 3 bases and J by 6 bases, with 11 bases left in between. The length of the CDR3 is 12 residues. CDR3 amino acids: CSASPTAQTQYF. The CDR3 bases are TGCAGTGCTAGTCCTACGGCCCAGACCCAGTACTTC.

CDR3 DNA: TGCAGCGTTTGGGACAGGGGCGCGACTGAAGCTTTCTTT. Its protein is CSVWDRGATEAFF. The rearrangement links TRBV29-1 to TRBJ1-1; 10 positions agree with TRBD1. Germline loops: CDR1 SQVTM, CDR2 ANQGSEA. The CDR3 extends over 13 amino acids. J lost 5 bases, V lost 5 bases, and 5 bases had no gene match.

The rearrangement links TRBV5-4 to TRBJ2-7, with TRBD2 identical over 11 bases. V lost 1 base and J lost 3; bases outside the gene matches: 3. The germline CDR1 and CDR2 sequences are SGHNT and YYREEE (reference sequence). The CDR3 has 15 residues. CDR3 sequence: CASSLFGTSGYEQYF. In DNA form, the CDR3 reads TGTGCCAGCAGCTTGTTCGGGACTAGCGGCTACGAGCAGTACTTC.

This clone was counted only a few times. For the CDR3, the DNA is TGTGCCAGTAGTACATCCCGGACAGGGCGAGTTTTCTTT. Translating gives CASSTSRTGRVFF. V gene TRBV19 combines with J gene TRBJ1-1; 8 bases line up with TRBD1. V lost 4 bases, J lost 13 bases, and 11 bases stayed unmatched. This CDR3 has 13 amino acids. Germline values: CDR1 LNHDA, CDR2 SQIVND (reference sequence).

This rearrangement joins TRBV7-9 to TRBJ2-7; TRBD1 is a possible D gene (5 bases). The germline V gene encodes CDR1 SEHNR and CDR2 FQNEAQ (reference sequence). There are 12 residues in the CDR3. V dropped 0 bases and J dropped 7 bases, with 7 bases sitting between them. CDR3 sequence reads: CASSLAHREQYF. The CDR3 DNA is TGTGCCAGCAGCTTAGCGCACAGGGAGCAGTACTTC. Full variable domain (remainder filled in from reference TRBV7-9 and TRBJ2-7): DTGVSQNPRHKITKRGQNVTFRCDPISEHNRLYWYRQTLGQGPEFLTYFQNEAQLEKSRLLSDRFSAERPKGSFSTLEIQRTEQGDSAMYLCASSLAHREQYFGPGTRLTVT.

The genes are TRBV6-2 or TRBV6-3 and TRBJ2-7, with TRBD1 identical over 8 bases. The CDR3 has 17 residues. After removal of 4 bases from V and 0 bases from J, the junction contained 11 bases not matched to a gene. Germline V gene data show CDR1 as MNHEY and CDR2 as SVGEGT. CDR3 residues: CASSLHSRGRNSYEQYF. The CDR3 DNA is TGTGCCAGCAGTTTACACTCCAGGGGGCGAAACTCCTACGAGCAGTACTTC.

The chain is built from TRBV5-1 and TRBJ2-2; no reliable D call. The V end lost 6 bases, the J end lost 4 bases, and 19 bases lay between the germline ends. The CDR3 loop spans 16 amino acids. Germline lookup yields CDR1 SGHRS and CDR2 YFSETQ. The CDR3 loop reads CASTAIELWGTGELFF. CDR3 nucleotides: TGCGCCAGCACCGCAATAGAGTTGTGGGGCACCGGGGAGCTGTTTTTT.

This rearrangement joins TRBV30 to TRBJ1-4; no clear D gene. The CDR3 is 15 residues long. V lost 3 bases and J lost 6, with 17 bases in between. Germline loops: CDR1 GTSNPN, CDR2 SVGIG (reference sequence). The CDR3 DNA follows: TGTGCCTGGAGGGGCCGCGGGAAAGGCTATGAAAAACTGTTTTTT. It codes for CAWRGRGKGYEKLFF.

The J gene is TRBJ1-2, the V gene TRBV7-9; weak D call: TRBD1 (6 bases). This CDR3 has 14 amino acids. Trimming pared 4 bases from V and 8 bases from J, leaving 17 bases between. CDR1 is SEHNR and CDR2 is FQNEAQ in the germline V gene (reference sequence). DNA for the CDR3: TGTGCCAGCAGCTCGGACAGAACGACGAGGGGCTACACCTTC. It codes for CASSSDRTTRGYTF.

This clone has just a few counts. The CDR3 is CASSLGWGTGYYEQYF. CDR3 in DNA: TGTGCCAGCAGCTTAGGTTGGGGGACAGGGTACTACGAGCAGTACTTC. The rearrangement joins TRBV11-2 to TRBJ2-7; 9 bases line up with TRBD1. The germline gives CDR1 SGHAT, CDR2 FQNNGV. V shed 1 base, J shed 3 bases, and the junction held 7 bases outside the gene matches. CDR3 length equals 16 residues.

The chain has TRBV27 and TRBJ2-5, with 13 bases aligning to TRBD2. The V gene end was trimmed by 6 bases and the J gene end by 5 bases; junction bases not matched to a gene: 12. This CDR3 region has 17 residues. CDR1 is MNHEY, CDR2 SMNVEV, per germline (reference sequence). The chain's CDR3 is CASSLGLAGSSIETQYF. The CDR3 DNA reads TGTGCCAGCAGCCTGGGACTAGCGGGGTCCTCGATTGAGACCCAGTACTTC.

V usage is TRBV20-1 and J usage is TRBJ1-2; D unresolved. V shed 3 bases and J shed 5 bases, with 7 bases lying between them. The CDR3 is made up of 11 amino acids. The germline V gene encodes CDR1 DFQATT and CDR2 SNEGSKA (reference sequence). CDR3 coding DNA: TGCAGTGCTAGGACGGATTATGGCTACACCTTC. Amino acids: CSARTDYGYTF.

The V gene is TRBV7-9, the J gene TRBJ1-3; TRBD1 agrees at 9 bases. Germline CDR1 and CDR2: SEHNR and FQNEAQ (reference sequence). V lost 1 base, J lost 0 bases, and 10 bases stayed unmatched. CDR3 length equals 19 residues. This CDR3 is CASSLEGDRVALSGNTIYF. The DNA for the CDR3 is TGTGCCAGCAGCTTAGAAGGGGACAGGGTGGCTCTCTCTGGAAACACCATATATTTT.

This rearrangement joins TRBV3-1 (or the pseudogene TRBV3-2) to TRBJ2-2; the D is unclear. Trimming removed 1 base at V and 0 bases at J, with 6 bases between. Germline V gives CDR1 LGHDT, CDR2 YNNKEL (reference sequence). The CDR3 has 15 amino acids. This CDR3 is CASSQGVSNTGELFF. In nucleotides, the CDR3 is TGTGCCAGCAGCCAAGGGGTTTCGAACACCGGGGAGCTGTTTTTT.

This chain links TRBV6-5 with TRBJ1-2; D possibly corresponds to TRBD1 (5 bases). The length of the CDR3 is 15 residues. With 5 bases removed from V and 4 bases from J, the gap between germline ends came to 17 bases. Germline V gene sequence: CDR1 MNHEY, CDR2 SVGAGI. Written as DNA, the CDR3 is TGTGCCAGCAGTCGGGGGGACGGAACCTCCTATGGCTACACCTTC. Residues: CASSRGDGTSYGYTF.

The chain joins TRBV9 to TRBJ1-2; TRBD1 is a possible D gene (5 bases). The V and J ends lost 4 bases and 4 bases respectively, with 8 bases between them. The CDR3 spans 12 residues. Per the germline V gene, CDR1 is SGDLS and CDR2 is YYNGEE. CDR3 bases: TGTGCCAGCAGCCGGGACGGCTATGGCTACACCTTC. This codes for CASSRDGYGYTF.

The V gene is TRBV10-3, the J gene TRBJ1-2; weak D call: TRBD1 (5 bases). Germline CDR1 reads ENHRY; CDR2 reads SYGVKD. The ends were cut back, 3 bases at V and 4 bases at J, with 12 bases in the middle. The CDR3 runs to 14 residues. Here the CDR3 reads CAISDGRDGYGYTF. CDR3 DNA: TGTGCCATCAGTGACGGAAGGGACGGCTATGGCTACACCTTC.

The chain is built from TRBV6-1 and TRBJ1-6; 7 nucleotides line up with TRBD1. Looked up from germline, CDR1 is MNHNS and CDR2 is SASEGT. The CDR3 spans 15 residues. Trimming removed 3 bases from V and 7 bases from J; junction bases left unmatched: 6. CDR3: CASSDRDSSNSPLHF. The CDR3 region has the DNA TGTGCCAGCAGTGACCGGGACAGCTCAAATTCACCCCTCCACTTT.

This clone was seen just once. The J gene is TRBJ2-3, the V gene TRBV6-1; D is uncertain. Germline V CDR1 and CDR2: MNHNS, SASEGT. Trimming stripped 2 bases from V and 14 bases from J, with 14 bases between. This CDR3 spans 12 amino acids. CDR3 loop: CASSEPAFRPYF. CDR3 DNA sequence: TGTGCCAGCAGTGAACCCGCGTTTCGACCGTATTTT.

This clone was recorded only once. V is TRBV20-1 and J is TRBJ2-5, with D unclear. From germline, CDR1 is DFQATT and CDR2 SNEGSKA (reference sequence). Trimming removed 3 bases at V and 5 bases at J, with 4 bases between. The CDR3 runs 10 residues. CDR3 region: CSASGETQYF. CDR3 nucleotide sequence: TGCAGTGCTAGCGGGGAGACCCAGTACTTC.

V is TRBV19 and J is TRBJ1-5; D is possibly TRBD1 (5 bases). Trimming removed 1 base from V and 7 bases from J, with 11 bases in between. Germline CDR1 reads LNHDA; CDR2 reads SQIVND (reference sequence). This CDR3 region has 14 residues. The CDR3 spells CASSIGGLGQPQHF. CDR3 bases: TGTGCCAGTAGTATAGGGGGCCTAGGCCAGCCCCAGCATTTT.

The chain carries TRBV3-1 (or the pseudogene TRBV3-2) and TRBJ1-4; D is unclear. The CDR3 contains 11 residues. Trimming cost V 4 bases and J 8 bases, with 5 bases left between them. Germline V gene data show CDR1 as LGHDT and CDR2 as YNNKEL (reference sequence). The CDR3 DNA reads TGTGCCAGCAGCCGGAGGGAAAAACTGTTTTTT. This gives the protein CASSRREKLFF.

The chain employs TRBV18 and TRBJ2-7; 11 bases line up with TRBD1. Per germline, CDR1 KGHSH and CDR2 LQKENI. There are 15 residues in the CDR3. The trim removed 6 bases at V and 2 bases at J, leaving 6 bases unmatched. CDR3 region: CASSREGQGAYEQYF. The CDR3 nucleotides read TGTGCCAGCTCTCGAGAGGGACAGGGGGCCTACGAGCAGTACTTC.

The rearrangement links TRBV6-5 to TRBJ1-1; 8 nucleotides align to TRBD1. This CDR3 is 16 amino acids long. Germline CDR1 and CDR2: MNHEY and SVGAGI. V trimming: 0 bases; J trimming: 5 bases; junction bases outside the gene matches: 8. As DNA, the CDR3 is TGTGCCAGCAGTTACTCGGGGGCAGGGGGCGGAACTGAAGCTTTCTTT. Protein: CASSYSGAGGGTEAFF.

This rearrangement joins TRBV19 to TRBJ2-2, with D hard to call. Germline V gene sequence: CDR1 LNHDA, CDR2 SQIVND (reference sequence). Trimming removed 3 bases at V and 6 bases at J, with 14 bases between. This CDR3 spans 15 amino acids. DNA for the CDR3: TGTGCCAGTAGTATTTCCTGGCGCGTCGCCGGGGAGCTGTTTTTT. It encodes CASSISWRVAGELFF. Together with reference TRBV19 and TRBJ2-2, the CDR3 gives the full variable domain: DGGITQSPKYLFRKEGQNVTLSCEQNLNHDAMYWYRQDPGQGLRLIYYSQIVNDFQKGDIAEGYSVSREKKESFPLTVTSAQKNPTAFYLCASSISWRVAGELFFGEGSRLTVL.

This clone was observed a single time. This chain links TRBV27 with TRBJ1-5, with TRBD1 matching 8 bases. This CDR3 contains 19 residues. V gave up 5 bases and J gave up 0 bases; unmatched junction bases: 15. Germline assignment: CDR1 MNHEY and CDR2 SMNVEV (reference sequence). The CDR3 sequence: CASSPGTGLGGYSNQPQHF. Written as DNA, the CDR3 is TGTGCCAGCAGTCCGGGGACAGGTCTAGGGGGATATAGCAATCAGCCCCAGCATTTT.

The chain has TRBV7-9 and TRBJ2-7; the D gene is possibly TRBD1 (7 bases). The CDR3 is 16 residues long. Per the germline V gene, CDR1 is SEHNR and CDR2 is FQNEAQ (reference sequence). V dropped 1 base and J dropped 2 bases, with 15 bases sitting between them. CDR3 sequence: CASSLGLRDRTYEQYF. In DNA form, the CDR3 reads TGTGCCAGCAGCTTAGGTTTGCGGGACAGAACCTACGAGCAGTACTTC.